The 23 T cell receptor beta chains presented below share a single source sample, sequenced in a study of T cells in Graves' hyperthyroidism and ophthalmopathy. It was RNA transcripts that yielded the amplified TCR beta CDR3 regions. A set of HTBI primers served as the primers for a first-round RT-PCR of the TCR CDR3. In TCRdb, the multiplex PCR reads were re-called with MiXCR into one record per CDR3 protein. The data contain around 450,000 distinct CDR3 sequences, around 16% of them singletons. Sequencing was carried out using blood. The receptors were sampled from a young woman with Graves' hyperthyroidism.

CDR3 region: CASSIGGKNTQYF. The CDR3 bases are TGTGCCAGTAGTATCGGAGGGAAGAATACGCAGTATTTT. The rearrangement uses TRBV19 and TRBJ2-3; tentatively, D is TRBD2 (6 bases). In germline, CDR1 is LNHDA, CDR2 SQIVND (reference sequence). The CDR3 is made up of 13 amino acids. Trimming took off 3 bases at V and 7 bases at J, with 11 bases between the two ends.

This clonotype was seen a handful of times. This rearrangement joins TRBV6-5 to TRBJ2-1; 8 positions match TRBD2. V dropped 0 bases and J dropped 9; count of bases not matched to a gene: 4. CDR1 is MNHEY, CDR2 SVGAGI, per germline. CDR3 length: 14 residues. For the CDR3, the DNA is TGTGCCAGCAGTTACTCGGGACTAGTCGGTGAGCAGTTCTTC. This encodes CASSYSGLVGEQFF.

This clonotype was seen ten or more times. The rearrangement links TRBV6-2 or TRBV6-3 to TRBJ2-1; perhaps TRBD2 as D (6 bases). V lost 6 bases and J 2 bases, leaving 11 bases between the germline ends. Germline V lookup: CDR1 MNHEY, CDR2 SVGEGT. The CDR3 length is 14 residues. The CDR3 DNA sequence: TGTGCCAGCAGCATAGCGGCGGCCTACAATGAGCAGTTCTTC. This translates into CASSIAAAYNEQFF.

The V gene is TRBV12-3 or TRBV12-4, the J gene TRBJ2-4, with 8 bases that match TRBD1. This CDR3 has 15 amino acids. The junction had 3 bases not matched to a gene; V was cut back by 5 bases and J by 0 bases. Written as DNA, the CDR3 is TGTGCCAGCAGTCCCGGACAGGGAGCCAAAAACATTCAGTACTTC. It encodes CASSPGQGAKNIQYF.

Regarding this clonotype: This clone may be a read error of a much larger clone one base away. This chain connects TRBV20-1 to TRBJ2-3; D unclear. From germline, CDR1 is DFQATT and CDR2 SNEGSKA (reference sequence). V was clipped by 0 bases and J by 1 base, with 5 bases between them. CDR3 length: 13 residues. CDR3 in amino acids: CSARERGTDTQYF. The CDR3 DNA reads TGCAGTGCTAGAGAAAGGGGCACAGATACGCAGTATTTT.

This clonotype was counted ten times or more. The chain is built from TRBV18 and TRBJ2-7; 8 bases are a match to TRBD2. V was clipped by 6 bases and J by 6 bases; unmatched bases: 10. Germline CDR1 is KGHSH and CDR2 is LQKENI. The CDR3 length is 14 residues. CDR3 nucleotides: TGTGCCAGCTCCCGGGGGGGAGCCCCAGTCGAGCAGTACTTC. Its translation is CASSRGGAPVEQYF. The variable domain in full, with the rest retrieved from reference TRBV18 and TRBJ2-7, is NAGVMQNPRHLVRRRGQEARLRCSPMKGHSHVYWYRQLPEEGLKFMVYLQKENIIDESGMPKERFSAEFPKEGPSILRIQQVVRGDSAAYFCASSRGGAPVEQYFGPGTRLTVT.

The CDR3 DNA reads TGTGCCAGCAGGCCCAGGTCAATCGATGAGCAGTTCTTC. It translates to CASRPRSIDEQFF. J is TRBJ2-1 and V is TRBV12-3 or TRBV12-4; unclear D gene. V shed 6 bases and J shed 8 bases, with 14 bases lying between them. CDR3 length equals 13 residues.

The chain is built from TRBV19 and TRBJ1-2; TRBD1 aligns across 9 bases. V was pared by 10 bases and J by 4 bases, with 7 bases of the junction left unmatched. The CDR3 runs 13 residues. CDR1 and CDR2 (germline): LNHDA, SQIVND (reference sequence). The CDR3 region has the DNA TGTGCCACCACTCCGACAGGGGGCTATGGCTACACCTTC. As protein: CATTPTGGYGYTF.

There are a few counts of this clonotype. This chain uses TRBV10-3 with TRBJ2-1; D not certain. Germline V gene data show CDR1 as ENHRY and CDR2 as SYGVKD. V lost 3 bases to trimming and J lost 12 bases, with 12 bases between them. This CDR3 has 12 residues. The CDR3 nucleotides are TGTGCCATCAGTGATACGCTGGTATGGCAGTTCTTC. Translation: CAISDTLVWQFF.

This clonotype came up many times. This chain links TRBV10-3 with TRBJ1-1; TRBD1 might be the D (6 bases). The germline CDR1 and CDR2 sequences are ENHRY and SYGVKD. With 3 bases removed from V and 10 bases from J, the gap between germline ends came to 12 bases. CDR3 length equals 12 residues. The CDR3 nucleotides read TGTGCCATCAGTGACCCCCCGGGGGCAGCTTTCTTT. It yields the protein CAISDPPGAAFF.

This clonotype appeared once. This rearrangement joins TRBV19 to TRBJ2-1; 8 nucleotides agree with TRBD2. The V segment lost 6 bases and the J segment 5 bases; nucleotides outside the gene matches: 15. CDR3 length: 17 amino acids. Germline CDR1 reads LNHDA; CDR2 reads SQIVND (reference sequence). The CDR3 here is CASRRGDPDSPDNEQFF. CDR3 nucleotide sequence: TGTGCCAGTAGGCGGGGGGACCCCGATTCCCCTGACAATGAGCAGTTCTTC.

This clonotype was detected many times. V and J are TRBV6-1 and TRBJ1-2; D gene uncertain. Trimming shortened V by 2 bases and J by 3 bases, and 13 bases separated the two germline ends. Germline loops: CDR1 MNHNS, CDR2 SASEGT. The length of the CDR3 is 15 residues. The CDR3 loop reads CASSEIEEGYYGYTF. CDR3 in DNA: TGTGCCAGCAGTGAAATCGAGGAGGGCTACTATGGCTACACCTTC.

This clonotype was recorded at least ten times. The rearrangement joins TRBV27 to TRBJ2-5; D may be TRBD1 or TRBD2 (6 bases each). CDR1 and CDR2 (germline): MNHEY, SMNVEV (reference sequence). The CDR3 totals 15 residues. V was trimmed by 3 bases and J by 3 bases, leaving 14 bases between them. The CDR3 coding sequence is TGTGCCAGCAGTTTTGGGGGGCTTAGGAAAGAGACCCAGTACTTC. This encodes CASSFGGLRKETQYF.

The V and J genes are TRBV20-1 and TRBJ2-5, with a tentative D call TRBD1 (5 bases). The CDR3 is 13 residues long. Germline V gives CDR1 DFQATT, CDR2 SNEGSKA (reference sequence). Trimming took off 2 bases at V and 5 bases at J, with 12 bases between the two ends. CDR3 coding DNA: TGCAGTGCTAGAAGGGGCGGATATGAGACCCAGTACTTC. Amino acids: CSARRGGYETQYF.

The sample holds many counts of this clonotype. The rearrangement links TRBV2 to TRBJ2-1; TRBD2 might be the D (5 bases). There are 12 residues in the CDR3. Deletions cut 1 base from V and 9 bases from J, with 7 bases between. The germline V gene encodes CDR1 SNHLY and CDR2 FYNNEI. CDR3 amino acids: CASSEVRVEQFF. The CDR3 region has the DNA TGTGCCAGCAGTGAAGTGAGGGTTGAGCAGTTCTTC.

This clonotype was counted many times. The chain joins TRBV12-3 or TRBV12-4 to TRBJ1-2; 7 nucleotides line up with TRBD1. This CDR3 spans 15 amino acids. J lost 4 bases, V lost 5 bases, and 10 bases had no gene match. In DNA form, the CDR3 reads TGTGCCAGCAGTCCATGGGCGACAGGGCCCTATGGCTACACCTTC. Protein: CASSPWATGPYGYTF.

This clonotype was recorded at least ten times. The chain couples TRBV7-6 to TRBJ1-1; no definite D call. This CDR3 is built from 14 residues. Germline CDR1 is SGHVS and CDR2 is FNYEAQ. V was pared by 2 bases and J by 4 bases, with 11 bases between. As DNA, the CDR3 is TGTGCCAGCAGCTTAAGCGGCAGTTTCACTGAAGCTTTCTTT. This translates into CASSLSGSFTEAFF.

This clonotype showed up many times. The chain joins TRBV12-3 or TRBV12-4 to TRBJ1-1; D unresolved. CDR3 length: 14 residues. Trimming left V 3 bases short and J 1 base short, with 9 bases between. The DNA of the CDR3 is TGTGCCAGCAGTTTGGGAATCAGGAACACTGAAGCTTTCTTT. Its protein is CASSLGIRNTEAFF.

This clonotype was seen more than once but under ten times. The V gene is TRBV20-1, the J gene TRBJ1-2, with unresolved D. Germline V gives CDR1 DFQATT, CDR2 SNEGSKA (reference sequence). Trimming shortened V by 3 bases and J by 2 bases, and 10 bases separated the two germline ends. CDR3 size: 13 residues. This CDR3 reads CSASVRVNYGYTF. Written as DNA, the CDR3 is TGCAGTGCTAGCGTAAGGGTCAACTATGGCTACACCTTC.

J is TRBJ1-1 and V is TRBV6-2 or TRBV6-3; D remains unclear. The germline V and J ends were trimmed by 2 bases and 1 base, with 11 bases remaining between them. Per germline, CDR1 MNHEY and CDR2 SVGEGT. CDR3 length equals 15 residues. The CDR3 loop is CASSYGLSGNTEAFF. The DNA of the CDR3 is TGTGCCAGCAGTTACGGTCTGTCCGGGAACACTGAAGCTTTCTTT.

Concerning this clonotype: This could be a read error, since a much larger clone is one nucleotide away. The chain carries TRBV7-9 and TRBJ2-1; 7 positions match TRBD2. The CDR3 runs 16 residues. With 0 bases clipped from V and 5 bases from J, the junction kept 7 bases outside the gene matches. The germline CDR1 and CDR2 sequences are SEHNR and FQNEAQ (reference sequence). CDR3 sequence reads: CASSLASLADNNEQFF. CDR3 DNA: TGTGCCAGCAGCTTAGCGTCTCTAGCGGATAACAATGAGCAGTTCTTC. Based on the CDR3 plus reference TRBV7-9 and TRBJ2-1, the full variable domain is DTGVSQNPRHKITKRGQNVTFRCDPISEHNRLYWYRQTLGQGPEFLTYFQNEAQLEKSRLLSDRFSAERPKGSFSTLEIQRTEQGDSAMYLCASSLASLADNNEQFFGPGTRLTVL.

This chain uses TRBV4-1 with TRBJ2-1, with D tentatively TRBD1 (5 bases). The CDR3 is 17 residues long. Deletions cut 2 bases from V and 8 bases from J, with 22 bases between. Germline CDR1 is MGHRA and CDR2 is YSYEKL. The CDR3 region is CASSQRGRARVGHEQFF. The CDR3 DNA reads as TGCGCCAGCAGCCAAAGGGGTCGGGCGAGAGTAGGCCATGAGCAGTTCTTC.

This clonotype was observed a handful of times. One end of the junction varies from germline; a read error may be responsible. This chain uses TRBV7-7 with TRBJ2-3, with D possibly being TRBD2 (5 bases). Germline lookup yields CDR1 SSHAT and CDR2 FNYEAQ (reference sequence). This CDR3 has 15 residues. The chain's CDR3 is CASSLADGFTDTQYF. The DNA for the CDR3 is TGTGCTAGCAGCCTAGCTGACGGGTTTACGGATACGCAGTATTTT.